Below are 32 T cell receptor beta chains sequenced from a single sample in a study of blood T cell repertoires in COVID-19. Profiling relied on immunoSEQ multiplex PCR, and the TCRdb table lists in-frame clones only, not all of them. The sample yields about 130,000 clones, approximately 74% seen once. The sequencing input was peripheral blood. These receptor sequences come from a woman aged 70-85 years with acute or convalescent COVID-19.

The rearrangement uses TRBV11-2 and TRBJ1-2; 8 bases are shared with TRBD1. From germline, CDR1 is SGHAT and CDR2 FQNNGV. The CDR3 length is 13 residues. After removal of 3 bases from V and 3 bases from J, the junction contained 0 bases not matched to a gene. The CDR3 nucleotides read TGTGCCAGCAGCTTGACAGGGGACTATGGCTACACCTTC. This encodes CASSLTGDYGYTF. The entire variable domain, with the rest obtained from reference TRBV11-2 and TRBJ1-2, is as follows: EAGVAQSPRYKIIEKRQSVAFWCNPISGHATLYWYQQILGQGPKLLIQFQNNGVVDDSQLPKDRFSAERLKGVDSTLKIQPAKLEDSAVYLCASSLTGDYGYTFGSGTRLTVV.

The V gene is TRBV7-9, the J gene TRBJ2-3; possible D gene TRBD1, 6 bases. Germline lookup yields CDR1 SEHNR and CDR2 FQNEAQ (reference sequence). Trimming pared 0 bases from V and 2 bases from J, leaving 9 bases between. There are 15 residues in the CDR3. The CDR3 DNA sequence: TGTGCCAGCAGCTTAGCGGACAGCCTCACAGATACGCAGTATTTT. Protein sequence: CASSLADSLTDTQYF.

This clone appeared a few times. The rearrangement uses TRBV4-1 and TRBJ2-5; 7 bases agree with TRBD2. This CDR3 comprises 18 residues. Losses at the gene ends were 0 bases for V and 5 bases for J; bases not matched to a gene: 15. The germline gives CDR1 MGHRA, CDR2 YSYEKL. CDR3 sequence reads: CASSQDGAERGGGETQYF. Here the CDR3 DNA reads TGCGCCAGCAGCCAAGATGGGGCGGAGCGGGGCGGCGGGGAGACCCAGTACTTC.

V is TRBV5-6 and J is TRBJ2-5, with TRBD1 identical over 7 bases. This CDR3 region has 14 residues. Germline V gene data show CDR1 as SGHDT and CDR2 as YYEEEE. V lost 0 bases and J lost 3; bases outside the gene matches: 2. The CDR3 nucleotides read TGTGCCAGCAGCTTGGGGGGGACAGAAGAGACCCAGTACTTC. Translated, it gives CASSLGGTEETQYF.

This chain connects TRBV5-8 to TRBJ2-5; possible D gene TRBD2, 5 bases. V dropped 2 bases and J dropped 3 bases, with 20 bases sitting between them. Germline V gene lookup returns CDR1 SGHTS and CDR2 YDEGEE. This CDR3 contains 17 residues. The CDR3 DNA reads as TGTGCCAGCAGCTTCTGGCCGCTTAGCGTTGGGGAAGAGACCCAGTACTTC. It translates to CASSFWPLSVGEETQYF.

The chain carries TRBV6-5 and TRBJ1-2, with TRBD1 identical over 8 bases. CDR3 length: 14 residues. With 6 bases clipped from V and 7 bases from J, the junction kept 10 bases outside the gene matches. CDR1 and CDR2 from the germline V gene are MNHEY and SVGAGI. In DNA form, the CDR3 reads TGTGCCAGCAGCCCCGGACAGGGTTCGGGTGGCTACACCTTC. This gives the protein CASSPGQGSGGYTF.

The chain uses TRBV18 and TRBJ2-7; D is uncertain. Germline V gives CDR1 KGHSH, CDR2 LQKENI. The ends were cut back, 8 bases at V and 0 bases at J, with 8 bases in the middle. The CDR3 loop spans 12 amino acids. The CDR3: CASGEDSYEQYF. CDR3 nucleotide sequence: TGTGCCAGCGGTGAGGACTCCTACGAGCAGTACTTC. The whole variable domain, filled in from reference TRBV18 and TRBJ2-7, reads NAGVMQNPRHLVRRRGQEARLRCSPMKGHSHVYWYRQLPEEGLKFMVYLQKENIIDESGMPKERFSAEFPKEGPSILRIQQVVRGDSAAYFCASGEDSYEQYFGPGTRLTVT.

This clone has more than one count but fewer than ten. The chain is built from TRBV7-2 and TRBJ1-3; D is unresolved. The CDR3 runs to 14 residues. With 5 bases removed from V and 4 bases from J, the gap between germline ends came to 12 bases. CDR1 and CDR2 (germline): SGHTA, FQGNSA. The CDR3 sequence is CASSPVGGGNTIYF. CDR3 DNA sequence: TGTGCCAGCAGCCCCGTTGGAGGGGGAAACACCATATATTTT.

The table lists this clone with a count of one. The V call is TRBV28, the J call TRBJ2-5; 8 bases line up with TRBD1. V shed 4 bases and J 4 bases; nucleotides not matched to a gene: 5. The CDR3 loop spans 14 amino acids. CDR1 is MDHEN, CDR2 SYDVKM, per germline. The CDR3 DNA sequence: TGTGCCAGCAGTTCGCCGGGACAGGCAGAGACCCAGTACTTC. Translation: CASSSPGQAETQYF.

The chain employs TRBV7-2 and TRBJ1-5; the D gene is possibly TRBD1 (5 bases). Germline CDR1 SGHTA, CDR2 FQGNSA. This CDR3 has 15 residues. V was trimmed by 1 base and J by 11 bases, leaving 18 bases between them. The CDR3, as DNA: TGTGCCAGCAGCTTAGGGGCGTATGGGGCTACGGCCCAGCATTTT. Amino acid sequence: CASSLGAYGATAQHF.

The V gene is TRBV19, the J gene TRBJ2-1; 12 bases line up with TRBD2. Germline-derived CDR1 and CDR2 are LNHDA and SQIVND (reference sequence). V lost 5 bases to trimming and J lost 4 bases; unmatched junction nucleotides: 9. CDR3 length: 17 residues. The CDR3 region is CASSPGGLAGGYNEQFF. CDR3 nucleotide sequence: TGTGCCAGTAGTCCTGGGGGGCTAGCGGGAGGGTACAATGAGCAGTTCTTC.

The J gene is TRBJ2-2, the V gene TRBV27; D is possibly TRBD1 (5 bases). Per the germline V gene, CDR1 is MNHEY and CDR2 is SMNVEV (reference sequence). The CDR3 length is 13 residues. V lost 5 bases, J lost 8 bases, and 12 bases lay in between. CDR3 sequence (DNA): TGTGCCAGCAGTCATCAGGGTTTAGGGGAGCTGTTTTTT. Protein: CASSHQGLGELFF.

The chain couples TRBV10-3 to TRBJ1-5; 7 nucleotides line up with TRBD1. The germline CDR1 and CDR2 sequences are ENHRY and SYGVKD. This CDR3 is built from 13 residues. Germline trimming cut 10 bases from V and 2 bases from J; bases unmatched to any gene: 5. CDR3 amino acids: CATNGQGNQPQHF. CDR3 nucleotides: TGTGCCACTAACGGACAGGGCAATCAGCCCCAGCATTTT.

V and J are TRBV7-6 and TRBJ2-3, with TRBD1 identical over 10 bases. The germline V gene has CDR1 SGHVS and CDR2 FNYEAQ. This CDR3 is 15 amino acids long. J gave up 3 bases and V 6 bases, and 6 bases lay outside the gene matches. The CDR3 spells CASSLRGQGTDTQYF. CDR3 DNA: TGTGCCAGCAGTCTCCGGGGACAGGGGACAGATACGCAGTATTTT.

V gene TRBV6-5 combines with J gene TRBJ2-7; 9 bases line up with TRBD2. Trimming cost V 4 bases and J 1 base; bases outside gene matches: 5. CDR1 and CDR2 from the germline V gene are MNHEY and SVGAGI. This CDR3 contains 15 residues. Written as DNA, the CDR3 is TGTGCCAGCAGTTTTGCGGGAGGGAGGTCCTACGAGCAGTACTTC. It specifies CASSFAGGRSYEQYF.

This chain connects TRBV5-5 to TRBJ2-7, with 9 bases fitting TRBD2. This CDR3 has 16 residues. The V gene end was trimmed by 4 bases and the J gene end by 2 bases; junction bases not matched to a gene: 10. Germline CDR1 is SGHKS and CDR2 is YYEKEE (reference sequence). CDR3 sequence reads: CASSPAGTSRPYEQYF. CDR3 sequence (DNA): TGTGCCAGCAGCCCGGCCGGGACTAGCCGTCCCTACGAGCAGTACTTC.

The chain employs TRBV9 and TRBJ2-7; 7 nucleotides align to TRBD2. The J segment lost 3 bases and the V segment lost 0 bases, leaving 6 bases of the junction unmatched. Germline-derived CDR1 and CDR2 are SGDLS and YYNGEE. The CDR3 sequence is 15 residues long. The CDR3 nucleotides read TGTGCCAGCAGCGTAGCCGGCGGGGGATACTACGAGCAGTACTTC. Protein sequence: CASSVAGGGYYEQYF.

This chain links TRBV27 with TRBJ2-7; 7 bases match TRBD1. CDR1 and CDR2 from the germline V gene are MNHEY and SMNVEV (reference sequence). The junction had 8 bases not matched to a gene; V was cut back by 7 bases and J by 5 bases. The CDR3 has 13 amino acids. CDR3: CASNRQGSHEQYF. The CDR3 DNA reads as TGTGCCAGCAACCGACAGGGCTCACACGAGCAGTACTTC.

The chain employs TRBV6-5 and TRBJ1-2, with D perhaps TRBD1 (5 bases). The V end lost 2 bases, the J end lost 4 bases, and 11 bases lay between the germline ends. Germline lookup yields CDR1 MNHEY and CDR2 SVGAGI. The CDR3 extends over 14 amino acids. CDR3 DNA sequence: TGTGCCAGCAGTTACCTTCAGGGCCCCTATGGCTACACCTTC. It translates to CASSYLQGPYGYTF.

This chain connects TRBV28 to TRBJ1-5; D is unclear. The CDR3 extends over 12 amino acids. Germline lookup yields CDR1 MDHEN and CDR2 SYDVKM. With 2 bases removed from V and 5 bases from J, the gap between germline ends came to 4 bases. The CDR3: CASSLSDQPQHF. The CDR3 DNA reads TGTGCCAGCAGTTTAAGCGATCAGCCCCAGCATTTT.

The chain has TRBV24-1 and TRBJ2-1; 8 positions agree with TRBD2. The CDR3 consists of 15 residues. Germline lookup yields CDR1 KGHDR and CDR2 SFDVKD. J lost 8 bases, V lost 4 bases, and 9 bases had no gene match. CDR3 amino acids: CATSDPKRREDEQFF. The DNA of the CDR3 is TGTGCCACCAGTGACCCTAAGCGGCGGGAGGATGAGCAGTTCTTC.

The chain joins TRBV30 to TRBJ1-2; the D gene is possibly TRBD1 (5 bases). The CDR3 loop spans 11 amino acids. Trimming pared 5 bases from V and 7 bases from J, leaving 11 bases between. CDR1 GTSNPN and CDR2 SVGIG come from the germline V gene (reference sequence). The CDR3 bases are TGTGCCTGGGGTCAGGGCTCTGGCTACACCTTC. Residues: CAWGQGSGYTF.

The chain links TRBV12-3 or TRBV12-4 to TRBJ1-1; D perhaps matches TRBD1 (5 bases). Trimming left V 3 bases short and J 1 base short, with 6 bases between. The CDR3 contains 13 residues. CDR3 sequence (DNA): TGTGCCAGCAGTTTTCAGGGGAACACTGAAGCTTTCTTT. Residues: CASSFQGNTEAFF.

This clone was detected a few times. The chain carries TRBV7-6 and TRBJ2-7; 8 nucleotides match TRBD2. Germline CDR1 SGHVS, CDR2 FNYEAQ. The V segment lost 3 bases and the J segment 4 bases; nucleotides outside the gene matches: 8. This CDR3 region has 15 residues. CDR3 residues: CASSFGTSGSYEQYF. CDR3 in DNA: TGTGCCAGCAGCTTTGGCACTAGCGGATCGTACGAGCAGTACTTC.

The chain combines TRBV3-1 (or the pseudogene TRBV3-2) with TRBJ2-3; D uncertain. Germline V gives CDR1 LGHDT, CDR2 YNNKEL (reference sequence). The CDR3 has 15 residues. The germline V and J ends were trimmed by 4 bases and 1 base, with 12 bases remaining between them. CDR3 in amino acids: CASSPFGSRTDTQYF. Here the CDR3 DNA reads TGTGCCAGCAGCCCATTCGGTAGCCGCACAGATACGCAGTATTTT.

This chain uses TRBV10-3 with TRBJ2-7; 8 nucleotides agree with TRBD1. V dropped 7 bases and J dropped 5; count of bases not matched to a gene: 4. Per germline, CDR1 ENHRY and CDR2 SYGVKD. This CDR3 contains 12 residues. This CDR3 is CAIKGQGNEQYF. The CDR3 bases are TGTGCCATCAAAGGACAGGGAAACGAGCAGTACTTC.

This clone has a handful of counts. This sequence joins TRBV6-4 and TRBJ1-1; 7 positions match TRBD1. The germline V gene has CDR1 MRHNA and CDR2 SNTAGT. This CDR3 is built from 14 residues. The J segment lost 12 bases and the V segment lost 0 bases, leaving 10 bases of the junction unmatched. In nucleotides, the CDR3 is TGTGCCAGCAGTGACTCGAGAGGGGGCCCGAAGACTTTCTTT. This translates into CASSDSRGGPKTFF.

The gene calls are TRBV9 and TRBJ1-6; D gene ambiguous. V lost 1 base, J lost 9 bases, and 14 bases lay in between. Per germline, CDR1 SGDLS and CDR2 YYNGEE. The CDR3 is made up of 15 amino acids. CDR3: CASSVLDEGGSPLHF. In DNA, the CDR3 is TGTGCCAGCAGCGTACTCGACGAGGGTGGTTCACCCCTCCACTTT.

This clone was recorded at least ten times. J is TRBJ2-1 and V is TRBV7-3, with 7 bases aligning to TRBD2. The CDR3 runs to 18 residues. CDR1 is SGHTA, CDR2 FQGTGA, per germline. Germline trimming cut 6 bases from V and 4 bases from J; bases unmatched to any gene: 18. The CDR3: CASSQRGAGARGYNEQFF. The CDR3 DNA reads TGTGCCAGCAGTCAGAGGGGCGCGGGAGCAAGAGGGTACAATGAGCAGTTCTTC.

J is TRBJ1-1 and V is TRBV6-1; D is possibly TRBD1 (6 bases). Germline values: CDR1 MNHNS, CDR2 SASEGT. CDR3 length: 12 amino acids. The germline V and J ends were trimmed by 5 bases and 8 bases, with 12 bases remaining between them. The CDR3, as DNA: TGTGCCAGCAGTAAGGGACAACGAGAAGCTTTCTTT. Translated, it gives CASSKGQREAFF.

The rearrangement links TRBV5-1 to TRBJ2-7; 9 bases are a match to TRBD1. Trimming took 0 bases from V and 6 from J; bases not matched to a gene: 7. The CDR3 spans 15 residues. Germline V gene lookup returns CDR1 SGHRS and CDR2 YFSETQ. CDR3 loop: CASSLDGTGTPEQYF. Written as DNA, the CDR3 is TGCGCCAGCAGCTTGGATGGGACAGGGACCCCCGAGCAGTACTTC.

This clone has a handful of counts. The chain links TRBV12-3 or TRBV12-4 to TRBJ2-3; D remains unclear. V lost 8 bases to trimming and J lost 6 bases, with 6 bases between them. The CDR3 loop spans 10 amino acids. As DNA, the CDR3 is TGTGCCAGCGGCGGTGATACGCAGTATTTT. This translates into CASGGDTQYF.